These 3 T cell receptor beta chains were all obtained from the same sample, sequenced in a study of blood T cell repertoires in COVID-19. The table came from immunoSEQ multiplex PCR; TCRdb's copy has only in-frame clones and leaves some out. The table lists over 150,000 clones, 80% of them singletons. Input material: PBMCs or T cells enriched from blood (not recorded which). The receptors come from a woman aged 55-70 years who had recovered from COVID-19.

There are a few counts of this clone. The CDR3 sequence is CASSLPGRPMGTYEQYF. Written as DNA, the CDR3 is TGTGCCAGCAGCCTCCCCGGGAGACCAATGGGTACCTACGAGCAGTACTTC. This chain joins TRBV11-2 and TRBJ2-7; D is possibly TRBD2 (6 bases). The CDR3 totals 17 residues. The ends were cut back, 5 bases at V and 2 bases at J, with 22 bases in the middle. Germline V lookup: CDR1 SGHAT, CDR2 FQNNGV.

V gene TRBV5-4 combines with J gene TRBJ1-1; 7 nucleotides align to TRBD1. The CDR3 has 12 amino acids. V lost 4 bases to trimming and J lost 6 bases; unmatched junction nucleotides: 3. Per germline, CDR1 SGHNT and CDR2 YYREEE (reference sequence). The CDR3 spells CASSPGTAEAFF. The CDR3 DNA reads as TGTGCCAGCAGCCCGGGGACAGCTGAAGCTTTCTTT.

The chain employs TRBV6-5 and TRBJ1-6, with D tentatively TRBD1 (5 bases). Germline V gives CDR1 MNHEY, CDR2 SVGAGI. The ends were cut back, 0 bases at V and 9 bases at J, with 12 bases in the middle. The CDR3 loop spans 15 amino acids. The CDR3, as DNA: TGTGCCAGCAGTTACTCTCAGGGTCTTGGTTCACCCCTCCACTTT. Its protein is CASSYSQGLGSPLHF.